The TCR beta chain under discussion was sequenced for a study of immune evolution from preneoplasia to lung adenocarcinoma. As for the study in general: HLA loss of heterozygosity: roughly 6.4% AIS, roughly 15% MIA, roughly 30% ADC, none AAH. Study-wide results and caveats: Clonality was highest in normal lung, lower in later-stage lesions apparently. Normal lung had the highest top T cell clone frequencies.

Sequenced by immunoSEQ multiplex PCR; TCRdb stores in-frame clones only, minus some. The sample has roughly 9,000 clones, 75% to 90% seen once; the top ten hold around 8.8%. On this clone: The antigen is not known.

Macro-dissection enriched premalignant or tumor cells before nucleic acid extraction. Germline-derived CDR1 and CDR2 are MNHNS and SASEGT. This CDR3 has 13 amino acids. V was pared by 6 bases and J by 3 bases, with 11 bases between. Sequences were obtained from FFPE minimally invasive lung adenocarcinoma tissue. This receptor was identified in a donor older than 65 with lung adenocarcinoma. This chain joins TRBV6-1 and TRBJ1-1, with D unclear. For the CDR3, the DNA is TGTGCCAGCAGACCGGGTCCCCACACTGAAGCTTTCTTT. This gives the protein CASRPGPHTEAFF.